This T cell receptor (beta chain) was profiled in a study of identical twins. Study-wide results and caveats: Monozygotic twin pairs showed more out-of-frame TCR alpha sharing than models estimated. Out-of-frame beta chain sequences displayed weaker excess sharing between twins.

A few counts support this clonotype. Antigen: not known. Mismatch with germline at one junction end may stem from a read error. The germline V gene has CDR1 SGHDT and CDR2 YYEEEE. CDR3 size: 13 residues. Via MiXCR, TCRdb re-called the 5' RACE reads, giving one row per CDR3 protein. The table shows roughly 700,000 distinct CDR3 sequences, with around 8.6% occurring only once. This sample was shared with a second study, whose subject was yellow fever vaccine responses in identical twins. That paper notes: Twins' vaccine T cell response reportedly seemed partly convergent, partly personalized.

The sample taken for sequencing was PBMCs. The TCR comes from a woman under 30 in good health. This chain links TRBV5-6 with TRBJ2-7; D is unclear. This CDR3 reads CASSLVISNEQYF. CDR3 sequence (DNA): TGTGCCAGCAGCTTGGTGATCTCCAACGAGCAGTACTTC.